A single sample is the source of the 11 T cell receptor beta chains below, sequenced in a study of blood T cell repertoires in COVID-19. Generated by immunoSEQ multiplex PCR, the TCRdb table keeps only in-frame clones and is missing some. There are about 140,000 clones in the sample; over 80% occur only once, and more than 9.5% lies in the top ten. The sequenced sample consisted of peripheral blood. Receptors were obtained from a woman of 80 years or more with acute or convalescent COVID-19.

The genes are TRBV5-1 and TRBJ2-3; TRBD1 might be the D (6 bases). Germline CDR1 reads SGHRS; CDR2 reads YFSETQ. The CDR3 totals 15 residues. Trimming shortened V by 0 bases and J by 2 bases, and 10 bases separated the two germline ends. The CDR3 DNA follows: TGCGCCAGCAGCTTGGGGGGGCGCCTCACAGATACGCAGTATTTT. Translation: CASSLGGRLTDTQYF.

The chain employs TRBV5-1 and TRBJ1-1; D is unresolved. V dropped 4 bases and J dropped 1 base, with 11 bases sitting between them. Germline lookup yields CDR1 SGHRS and CDR2 YFSETQ. The CDR3 sequence is 14 residues long. This chain's CDR3 is CASSPREGNTEAFF. Here the CDR3 DNA reads TGCGCCAGCAGCCCACGGGAGGGGAACACTGAAGCTTTCTTT.

This sequence joins TRBV3-1 (or the pseudogene TRBV3-2) and TRBJ2-6; TRBD2 matches 8 bases. This CDR3 contains 17 residues. Germline V gene sequence: CDR1 LGHDT, CDR2 YNNKEL (reference sequence). The V segment lost 8 bases and the J segment 0 bases; nucleotides outside the gene matches: 9. In DNA form, the CDR3 reads TGTGCCAGCGGATTAGCGGGGACCCCCTCTGGGGCCAACGTCCTGACTTTC. It codes for CASGLAGTPSGANVLTF.

V usage is TRBV4-2 and J usage is TRBJ2-2, with D possibly TRBD1 on 5 matching bases. Deletions cut 3 bases from V and 6 bases from J, with 11 bases between. The germline V gene has CDR1 LGHNA and CDR2 YNFKEQ. This CDR3 has 14 amino acids. The CDR3 spells CASSQIRAPGELFF. The CDR3 DNA sequence: TGTGCCAGCAGCCAGATCAGGGCCCCCGGGGAGCTGTTTTTT.

This clone showed up just once. This chain uses TRBV19 with TRBJ2-2, with 12 bases identical to TRBD2. Looked up from germline, CDR1 is LNHDA and CDR2 is SQIVND (reference sequence). J was trimmed by 5 bases and V by 5 bases; bases with no gene match: 6. The CDR3 covers 16 residues. CDR3 protein: CASSHLAGGPTGELFF. The CDR3 DNA is TGTGCCAGTAGTCATCTAGCGGGGGGGCCTACCGGGGAGCTGTTTTTT.

This clone is a singleton in its sample. V is TRBV18 and J is TRBJ1-1; D remains unclear. The CDR3 covers 13 residues. CDR1 and CDR2 from the germline V gene are KGHSH and LQKENI. V lost 3 bases, J lost 1 base, and 6 bases lay in between. The CDR3 coding sequence is TGTGCCAGCTCACCGGCACCGAACACTGAAGCTTTCTTT. It yields the protein CASSPAPNTEAFF.

The genes are TRBV5-4 and TRBJ2-2; D may be TRBD2 (7 bases). The CDR3 has 15 amino acids. Trimming shortened V by 4 bases and J by 6 bases, and 16 bases separated the two germline ends. The germline gives CDR1 SGHNT, CDR2 YYREEE (reference sequence). The CDR3 DNA is TGTGCCAGCAGCCTCGGGGGGCTGGACGCCGGGGAGCTGTTTTTT. Amino acids: CASSLGGLDAGELFF.

J is TRBJ2-1 and V is TRBV11-2; D is perhaps TRBD2 (7 bases). CDR1 is SGHAT and CDR2 is FQNNGV in the germline V gene. The CDR3 runs to 16 residues. Trimming took 1 base from V and 2 from J, leaving 12 bases between them. The CDR3 sequence is CASSLAGGTTYNEQFF. DNA for the CDR3: TGTGCCAGCAGCTTAGCGGGGGGCACGACCTACAATGAGCAGTTCTTC. Based on the CDR3 plus reference TRBV11-2 and TRBJ2-1, the full variable domain is EAGVAQSPRYKIIEKRQSVAFWCNPISGHATLYWYQQILGQGPKLLIQFQNNGVVDDSQLPKDRFSAERLKGVDSTLKIQPAKLEDSAVYLCASSLAGGTTYNEQFFGPGTRLTVL.

The genes are TRBV7-9 and TRBJ2-2; D perhaps matches TRBD2 (5 bases). This CDR3 contains 14 residues. The V end lost 3 bases, the J end lost 2 bases, and 7 bases lay between the germline ends. Germline V CDR1 and CDR2: SEHNR, FQNEAQ (reference sequence). Here the CDR3 reads CASSFGINTGELFF. DNA for the CDR3: TGTGCCAGCAGCTTCGGGATTAACACCGGGGAGCTGTTTTTT.

The chain is built from TRBV7-2 and TRBJ1-2; D unclear. CDR3 length: 15 amino acids. Germline-derived CDR1 and CDR2 are SGHTA and FQGNSA. The germline V and J ends were trimmed by 1 base and 2 bases, with 11 bases remaining between them. In DNA form, the CDR3 reads TGTGCCAGCAGCTTAGGAACAGTCTGGAACTATGGCTACACCTTC. The encoded protein is CASSLGTVWNYGYTF. The variable domain in full, completed from reference TRBV7-2 and TRBJ1-2, reads GAGVSQSPSNKVTEKGKDVELRCDPISGHTALYWYRQSLGQGLEFLIYFQGNSAPDKSGLPSDRFSAERTGGSVSTLTIQRTQQEDSAVYLCASSLGTVWNYGYTFGSGTRLTVV.

The sample holds one count of this clone. The chain joins TRBV7-2 to TRBJ2-7, with D tentatively TRBD1 (5 bases). The V gene's germline CDR1 is SGHTA and CDR2 FQGNSA. This CDR3 contains 12 residues. V was pared by 5 bases and J by 3 bases, with 8 bases between. The DNA of the CDR3 is TGTGCCAGCAGCCGCCAGGGCTACGAGCAGTACTTC. This translates into CASSRQGYEQYF.